This T cell receptor beta chain was recorded in a study of T-cell memory formation after mild COVID-19. Study-wide results and limits: Among CD4+ contracting clones, most were CM and EM, and CD8+ ones EMRA.

V was trimmed by 1 base and J by 8 bases, leaving 23 bases between them. CDR3 length equals 16 residues. Germline V lookup: CDR1 DFQATT, CDR2 SNEGSKA (reference sequence). From the 5' RACE reads, TCRdb called clonotypes with MiXCR, one entry per CDR3 protein. This table has some 130,000 distinct CDR3 sequences, about 15% appearing once. This clonotype has at least ten counts. The target antigen is unknown. This clonotype was sampled from a man between 18 and 35 years old who had mild COVID-19 (a few samples of this study predate the infection). Cell type and time point are not known. The chain is built from TRBV20-1 and TRBJ1-2; no clear D. The source material was PBMCs or a T cell subset sorted from them (not recorded which). For the CDR3, the DNA is TGCAGTGCTAGAGCCACCCTTACGGCTTACGAACGAGGCTACACCTTC. Translated, it gives CSARATLTAYERGYTF.